This entry describes one TCR beta chain. The data are from a study of blood T cell repertoires in COVID-19. TCRdb's copy holds only in-frame clones and misses some; the assay was immunoSEQ multiplex PCR. Found here are 250,000 to 300,000 clones, 70% to 90% of them singletons; the top ten hold around 13%. Seattle's cohort entered during active infection and was followed longitudinally. J was trimmed by 5 bases and V by 0 bases; bases with no gene match: 9. The germline gives CDR1 SGHRS, CDR2 YFSETQ. The CDR3 spans 16 residues. This sequence was found in a woman aged 70-85 years with COVID-19, enrolled during active disease. The sample comprised peripheral blood. V and J are TRBV5-1 and TRBJ2-5; 8 bases are a match to TRBD1. CDR3 nucleotides: TGCGCCAGCAGCTTGGCACCAGGGACAGGTCAGGAGACCCAGTACTTC. Its translation is CASSLAPGTGQETQYF.